Listed below are T cell receptor beta chains from one sample, sequenced in a study of blood T cell repertoires in COVID-19. TCRdb keeps only in-frame clones here, not all; method: immunoSEQ multiplex PCR. The sample gives roughly 220,000 clones, 86% of which show up once; around 2.2% is in the top ten. Sequenced sample: peripheral blood. The receptors here all came from a man under 40 who had recovered from COVID-19. Each CDR3 is given with its conserved first and last residue. The D gene is left open where the match is weak. A row's size may be missing; if present it is once, few, many or a size class.

d_call j_call clone_size v_call cdr3_aa cdr3_nt
- TRBJ2-7 once TRBV27 CASSGLQSRHYEQYF TGTGCCAGCAGTGGACTACAATCACGCCACTACGAGCAGTACTTC
TRBD1 TRBJ2-2 - TRBV24-1 CATTGGSYTGELFF TGTGCCACCACAGGGGGCAGTTACACCGGGGAGCTGTTTTTT
- TRBJ2-6 - TRBV4-2 CASSPLGESGANVLTF TGTGCCAGCAGCCCGCTCGGGGAATCTGGGGCCAACGTCCTGACTTTC
- TRBJ2-7 few TRBV6-4 CASSAAGGASEQYF TGTGCCAGCAGTGCTGCCGGGGGTGCCTCCGAGCAGTACTTC
- TRBJ1-5 - TRBV6-2/TRBV6-3 CASSYGRGAAPPQHF TGTGCCAGCAGTTACGGCAGGGGAGCGGCCCCGCCCCAGCATTTT
- TRBJ2-7 - TRBV6-5 CASSQNTYEQYF TGTGCCAGCAGTCAGAATACCTACGAGCAGTACTTC
- TRBJ2-7 - TRBV4-2 CASSDLDRNEQYF TGTGCCAGCAGCGACCTCGACAGGAATGAGCAGTACTTC
- TRBJ1-1 few TRBV5-1 CASSLAGNTEAFF TGCGCCAGCAGCTTGGCAGGGAACACTGAAGCTTTCTTT
TRBD1 TRBJ1-4 - TRBV6-6 CASSYLQGAVYEKLFF TGTGCCAGCAGTTACCTGCAGGGGGCGGTTTATGAAAAACTGTTTTTT
- TRBJ2-2 - TRBV12-3/TRBV12-4 CASSFGTGELFF TGTGCCAGCAGTTTCGGGACCGGGGAGCTGTTTTTT
TRBD2 TRBJ2-2 - TRBV5-4 CASSPTSGGFGGELFF TGTGCCAGCAGCCCGACGAGCGGGGGGTTCGGCGGGGAGCTGTTTTTT
TRBD2 TRBJ2-3 - TRBV3-1/TRBV3-2 CASSLNGVGGAREYTQYF TGTGCCAGCAGCCTAAATGGGGTCGGGGGGGCCCGTGAATATACGCAGTATTTT
- TRBJ1-2 once TRBV5-5 CASSLAIDPRLVYGYTF TGTGCCAGCAGCTTGGCCATAGATCCTCGCCTTGTTTATGGCTACACCTTC
- TRBJ1-1 - TRBV7-4 CASSLSSGFETEAFF TGTGCCAGCAGCTTATCCTCCGGGTTTGAGACTGAAGCTTTCTTT
TRBD1 TRBJ1-1 - TRBV2 CASRVTGVNTEAFF TGTGCCAGCAGAGTTACAGGGGTAAACACTGAAGCTTTCTTT
TRBD1 TRBJ2-2 - TRBV7-9 CASSSRTGSGELFF TGTGCCAGCAGCTCTAGGACAGGGTCCGGGGAGCTGTTTTTT
TRBD1 TRBJ2-1 - TRBV6-1 CASSEAGQNNEQFF TGTGCCAGCAGTGAAGCGGGACAGAACAATGAGCAGTTCTTC
TRBD1 TRBJ2-7 - TRBV6-6 CASSQPGQGTYEQYF TGTGCCAGCAGCCAGCCGGGACAGGGGACCTACGAGCAGTACTTC
TRBD2 TRBJ2-1 - TRBV3-1/TRBV3-2 CASSQEGGAGGGYNEQFF TGTGCCAGCAGCCAAGAAGGGGGTGCGGGGGGTGGATACAATGAGCAGTTCTTC
- TRBJ1-2 - TRBV13 CASSLDRNSGYTF TGTGCCAGCAGCTTAGACAGGAACTCTGGCTACACCTTC
TRBD2 TRBJ2-3 once TRBV25-1 CASRAIWTGGTDTQYF TGTGCCAGCAGAGCAATATGGACGGGGGGGACAGATACGCAGTATTTT
TRBD1 TRBJ1-3 - TRBV11-2 CASSYGTEINTIYF TGTGCCAGCAGCTACGGGACAGAGATAAACACCATATATTTT
- TRBJ1-1 few TRBV7-9 CASSSTVGASEAFF TGTGCCAGCAGCTCCACGGTGGGGGCCTCTGAAGCTTTCTTT
- TRBJ1-1 - TRBV2 CAREDRSRTEAFF TGTGCCAGGGAAGACAGGTCTAGGACTGAAGCTTTCTTT
- TRBJ1-2 - TRBV5-1 CASSLRTAYFIDYGYTF TGCGCCAGCAGCTTGAGGACAGCATACTTCATTGACTATGGCTACACCTTC
TRBD1 TRBJ1-6 - TRBV7-9 CASSLGAGGLKNSPLHF TGTGCCAGCAGCTTAGGGGCAGGGGGCCTTAAGAATTCACCCCTCCACTTT
- TRBJ1-2 - TRBV3-1/TRBV3-2 CASSRRRANYGYTF TGTGCCAGCAGCCGTCGACGGGCTAACTATGGCTACACCTTC
- TRBJ1-1 - TRBV5-4 CASSLEVLNTEAFF TGTGCCAGCAGCTTAGAGGTTTTGAACACTGAAGCTTTCTTT
- TRBJ1-2 - TRBV6-5 CASSYAGANYGYTF TGTGCCAGCAGTTATGCGGGGGCTAACTATGGCTACACCTTC
TRBD1 TRBJ2-7 - TRBV5-5 CASSLGTGEGEQYF TGTGCCAGCAGCTTGGGAACAGGGGAAGGTGAGCAGTACTTC
TRBD1 TRBJ1-5 - TRBV6-1 CASSEEDRGRQPQHF TGTGCCAGCAGTGAAGAGGACAGGGGACGTCAGCCCCAGCATTTT
- TRBJ2-7 - TRBV18 CASSLLHLDFGDYEQYF TGTGCCAGCTCACTACTTCATCTGGACTTTGGGGACTACGAGCAGTACTTC
TRBD2 TRBJ2-2 - TRBV27 CASSLYYPPGLAGSTGELFF TGTGCCAGCAGTTTATACTACCCACCAGGACTAGCGGGGAGCACCGGGGAGCTGTTTTTT
- TRBJ2-2 - TRBV18 CASSPLEGTGELFF TGTGCCAGCTCACCCCTTGAGGGCACCGGGGAGCTGTTTTTT
TRBD1 TRBJ1-1 - TRBV4-2 CASSPERGRVEAFF TGTGCCAGCAGCCCCGAGAGGGGGCGAGTTGAAGCTTTCTTT
- TRBJ2-6 - TRBV12-3/TRBV12-4 CASRVSGANVLTF TGTGCCAGCCGAGTCTCTGGGGCCAACGTCCTGACTTTC
TRBD2 TRBJ2-7 once TRBV4-2 CASSQLLARSSYEQYF TGTGCCAGCAGCCAATTACTAGCGCGAAGCTCCTACGAGCAGTACTTC
TRBD2 TRBJ2-1 - TRBV11-3 CASSLGGTVNEQFF TGTGCCAGCAGCTTGGGGGGGACGGTCAATGAGCAGTTCTTC
TRBD1 TRBJ1-3 - TRBV5-1 CASSRQGDSGNTIYF TGCGCCAGCAGCCGACAGGGCGACTCTGGAAACACCATATATTTT
TRBD1 TRBJ1-2 - TRBV4-1 CASSQVRGQGAYGYTF TGCGCCAGCAGCCAAGTACGCGGACAGGGGGCGTATGGCTACACCTTC
TRBD1 TRBJ1-2 - TRBV4-1 CASSQNRGLTNYGYTF TGCGCCAGCAGCCAGAACAGGGGGTTAACCAACTATGGCTACACCTTC
TRBD1 TRBJ1-1 - TRBV29-1 CSVAPSGTGNTEAFF TGCAGCGTTGCACCCTCGGGGACAGGGAACACTGAAGCTTTCTTT
TRBD1 TRBJ1-1 once TRBV15 CATSRPGQGWDTEAFF TGTGCCACCAGCAGACCGGGACAGGGGTGGGACACTGAAGCTTTCTTT
- TRBJ1-4 - TRBV7-8 CASSPRRSGEKLFF TGTGCCAGCAGCCCGAGACGGAGTGGGGAAAAACTGTTTTTT
- TRBJ1-2 - TRBV15 CATSRAQGGYGYTF TGTGCCACCAGCAGAGCCCAGGGAGGGTATGGCTACACCTTC
TRBD1 TRBJ1-3 - TRBV6-6 CASREQQGGNTIYF TGTGCCAGCAGGGAACAACAGGGGGGAAACACCATATATTTT
- TRBJ2-2 - TRBV7-2 CASSLIGQGGTGELFF TGTGCCAGCAGCTTAATAGGACAGGGAGGGACCGGGGAGCTGTTTTTT
- TRBJ1-2 - TRBV7-9 CASSLGRGYGYTF TGTGCCAGCAGCTTAGGCAGGGGCTATGGCTACACCTTC
- TRBJ1-3 - TRBV25-1 CASSELVSGNTIYF TGTGCCAGCAGTGAATTAGTCTCTGGAAACACCATATATTTT
- TRBJ1-2 - TRBV6-5 CASSPDGTDMYGYTF TGTGCCAGCAGTCCCGACGGGACTGACATGTATGGCTACACCTTC
- TRBJ1-5 - TRBV30 CAWTRAGSWQPQHF TGTGCCTGGACCCGGGCAGGGTCGTGGCAGCCCCAGCATTTT
- TRBJ2-3 - TRBV15 CATSSFLSRYF TGTGCCACCAGCAGTTTTCTCTCTCGGTATTTT
TRBD2 TRBJ2-3 - TRBV6-2/TRBV6-3 CASSYSNGGGGTDTQYF TGTGCCAGCAGTTACTCGAATGGCGGGGGAGGCACAGATACGCAGTATTTT
TRBD1 TRBJ1-2 once TRBV6-5 CASSLQGANGYTF TGTGCCAGCAGCCTACAGGGGGCGAATGGCTACACCTTC
- TRBJ1-4 - TRBV12-3/TRBV12-4 CASSLEGGKLFF TGTGCCAGCAGTTTGGAGGGGGGGAAACTGTTTTTT
TRBD2 TRBJ2-4 once TRBV4-1 CASSERGAQYF TGCGCCAGCAGCGAGCGGGGGGCACAGTACTTC
- TRBJ2-5 - TRBV11-2 CASSFSGPETQYF TGTGCCAGCAGCTTCTCAGGGCCGGAGACCCAGTACTTC